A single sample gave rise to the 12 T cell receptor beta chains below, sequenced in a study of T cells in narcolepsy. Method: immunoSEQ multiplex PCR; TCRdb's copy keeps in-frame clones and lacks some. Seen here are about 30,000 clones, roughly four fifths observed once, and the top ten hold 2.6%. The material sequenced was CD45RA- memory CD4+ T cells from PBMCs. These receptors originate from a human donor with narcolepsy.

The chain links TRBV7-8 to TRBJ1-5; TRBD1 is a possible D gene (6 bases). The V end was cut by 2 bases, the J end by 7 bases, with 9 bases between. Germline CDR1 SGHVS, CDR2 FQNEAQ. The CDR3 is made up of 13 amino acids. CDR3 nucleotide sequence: TGTGCCAGCAGCTTACAAGGGGGACAGCCCCAGCATTTT. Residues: CASSLQGGQPQHF.

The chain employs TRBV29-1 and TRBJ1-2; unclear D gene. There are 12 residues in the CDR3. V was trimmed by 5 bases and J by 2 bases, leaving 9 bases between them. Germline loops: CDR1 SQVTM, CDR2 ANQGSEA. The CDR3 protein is CSVWAVNYGYTF. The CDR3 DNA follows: TGCAGCGTTTGGGCCGTGAACTATGGCTACACCTTC.

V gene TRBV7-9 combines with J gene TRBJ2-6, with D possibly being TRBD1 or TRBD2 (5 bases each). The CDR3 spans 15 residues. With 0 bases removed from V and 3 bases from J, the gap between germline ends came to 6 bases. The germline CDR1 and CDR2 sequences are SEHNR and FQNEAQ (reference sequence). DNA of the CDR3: TGTGCCAGCAGCTTAGCGGGGGTTGGGGCCAACGTCCTGACTTTC. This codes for CASSLAGVGANVLTF.

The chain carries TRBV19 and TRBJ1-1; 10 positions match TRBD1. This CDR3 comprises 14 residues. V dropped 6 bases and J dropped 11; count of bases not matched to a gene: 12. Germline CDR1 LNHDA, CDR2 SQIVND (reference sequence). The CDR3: CASRTPGQGYRAFF. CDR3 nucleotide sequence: TGTGCCAGTAGGACCCCGGGACAGGGGTACCGGGCTTTCTTT. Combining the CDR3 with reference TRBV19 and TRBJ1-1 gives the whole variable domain DGGITQSPKYLFRKEGQNVTLSCEQNLNHDAMYWYRQDPGQGLRLIYYSQIVNDFQKGDIAEGYSVSREKKESFPLTVTSAQKNPTAFYLCASRTPGQGYRAFFGQGTRLTVV.

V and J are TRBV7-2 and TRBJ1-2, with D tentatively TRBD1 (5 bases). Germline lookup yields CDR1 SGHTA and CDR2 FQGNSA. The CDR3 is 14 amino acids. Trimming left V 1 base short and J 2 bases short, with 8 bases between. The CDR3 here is CASSLGGVNYGYTF. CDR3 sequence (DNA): TGTGCCAGCAGCTTAGGAGGGGTGAACTATGGCTACACCTTC.

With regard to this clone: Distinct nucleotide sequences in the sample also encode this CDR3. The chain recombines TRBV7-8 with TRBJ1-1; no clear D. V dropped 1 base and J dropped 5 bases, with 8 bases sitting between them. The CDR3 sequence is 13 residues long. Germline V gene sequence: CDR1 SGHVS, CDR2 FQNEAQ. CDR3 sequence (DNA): TGTGCCAGCAGCTTAGGCGGCCAGACTGAAGCTTTCTTT. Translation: CASSLGGQTEAFF. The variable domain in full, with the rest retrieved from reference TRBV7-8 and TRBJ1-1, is GAGVSQSPRYKVAKRGQDVALRCDPISGHVSLFWYQQALGQGPEFLTYFQNEAQLDKSGLPSDRFFAERPEGSVSTLKIQRTQQEDSAVYLCASSLGGQTEAFFGQGTRLTVV.

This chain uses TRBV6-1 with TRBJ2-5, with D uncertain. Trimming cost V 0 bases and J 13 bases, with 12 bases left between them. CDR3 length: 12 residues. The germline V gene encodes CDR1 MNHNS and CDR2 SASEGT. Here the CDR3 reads CASSEAWDKGYF. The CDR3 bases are TGTGCCAGCAGTGAAGCGTGGGATAAGGGGTACTTC.

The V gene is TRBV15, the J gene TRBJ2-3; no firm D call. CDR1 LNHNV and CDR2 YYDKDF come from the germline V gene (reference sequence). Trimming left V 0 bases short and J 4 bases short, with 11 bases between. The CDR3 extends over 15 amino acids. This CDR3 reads CATSRDPQAADTQYF. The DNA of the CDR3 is TGTGCCACCAGCAGAGATCCCCAGGCGGCAGATACGCAGTATTTT.

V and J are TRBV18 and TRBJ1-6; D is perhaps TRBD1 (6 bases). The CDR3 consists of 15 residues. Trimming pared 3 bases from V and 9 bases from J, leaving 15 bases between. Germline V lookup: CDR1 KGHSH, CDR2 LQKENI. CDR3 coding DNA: TGTGCCAGCTCACCCCGAGGGGGGTTGAGTTCACCCCTCCACTTT. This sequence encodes CASSPRGGLSSPLHF. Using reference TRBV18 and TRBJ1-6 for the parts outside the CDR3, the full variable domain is NAGVMQNPRHLVRRRGQEARLRCSPMKGHSHVYWYRQLPEEGLKFMVYLQKENIIDESGMPKERFSAEFPKEGPSILRIQQVVRGDSAAYFCASSPRGGLSSPLHFGNGTRLTVT.

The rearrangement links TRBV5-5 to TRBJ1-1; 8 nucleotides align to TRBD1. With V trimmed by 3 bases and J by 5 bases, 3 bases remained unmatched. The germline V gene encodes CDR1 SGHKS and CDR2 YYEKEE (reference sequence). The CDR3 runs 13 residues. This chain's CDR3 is CASSWTGRTEAFF. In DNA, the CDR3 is TGTGCCAGCAGCTGGACAGGGCGTACTGAAGCTTTCTTT.

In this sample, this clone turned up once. CDR3 DNA sequence: TGTGCCAGCAGCTTAGAGGCGCGGGGGGCGGATACGCAGTATTTT. This gives the protein CASSLEARGADTQYF. The J gene is TRBJ2-3, the V gene TRBV11-3, with 8 bases lining up with TRBD2. In germline, CDR1 is SGHNT, CDR2 YENEEA. The CDR3 loop spans 15 amino acids. V was clipped by 0 bases and J by 6 bases; unmatched bases: 5. Full variable domain (rest looked up from reference TRBV11-3 and TRBJ2-3): EAGVVQSPRYKIIEKKQPVAFWCNPISGHNTLYWYLQNLGQGPELLIRYENEEAVDDSQLPKDRFSAERLKGVDSTLKIQPAELGDSAVYLCASSLEARGADTQYFGPGTRLTVL.

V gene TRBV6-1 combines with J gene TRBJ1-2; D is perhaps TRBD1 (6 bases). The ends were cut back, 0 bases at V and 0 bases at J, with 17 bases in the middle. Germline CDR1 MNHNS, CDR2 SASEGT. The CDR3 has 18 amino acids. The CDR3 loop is CASSEAADSPSSNYGYTF. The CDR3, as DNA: TGTGCCAGCAGTGAAGCGGCGGACAGTCCGTCTTCTAACTATGGCTACACCTTC.